This section outlines one T cell receptor (beta chain) sequence together with its context. No antigen is known for it. V lost 2 bases and J 1 base, leaving 12 bases between the germline ends. The germline V gene encodes CDR1 MNHEY and CDR2 SVGAGI. The length of the CDR3 is 16 residues. This record belongs to a study of T cell responses to AZD1222 COVID-19 vaccine. Method: immunoSEQ multiplex PCR; TCRdb's copy keeps in-frame clones and lacks some. The sample contains 150,000 to 200,000 clones, 85% to 90% of which appear only once. Study-wide results and caveats: White British people made up most donors, females outnumbered males, and clonal diversity was possibly underestimated. Spike-wide coverage was observed for vaccine-associated CD4 TCRs, with dominant responses at 160-218 and 743-854.

The J gene is TRBJ1-5, the V gene TRBV6-5; no firm D call. The material was peripheral blood, obtained on day 0 of AZD1222 vaccination. This receptor was obtained from an adult in good health. CDR3 protein: CASSYRYEGSNQPQHF. The CDR3 DNA is TGTGCCAGCAGTTACAGATACGAGGGAAGCAATCAGCCCCAGCATTTT.